These 23 T cell receptor beta chains originate from one sample sequenced in a study of regulatory T cells in long-lasting Graves disease. Stated time point: newly diagnosed GD, antithyroid drugs for less than 3 months. PBMC-derived RNA was used for the TCR library. Library construction for TCR beta used iRepertoire HTBI primers and Arm-PCR of CDR3 regions. TCRdb processed the multiplex PCR reads anew with MiXCR; each CDR3 protein has one entry. Of 510,000 or so distinct CDR3 sequences in the sample, 12% were seen once. The same specimen was also included in a second study, on T cells in Graves' hyperthyroidism and ophthalmopathy.

This specimen was peripheral blood mononuclear cells (PBMCs), taken at new diagnosis, from a patient treated with antithyroid drugs. The receptor source for this set is a woman younger than 45 with Graves disease.

Ten or more counts support this clonotype. The J gene is TRBJ2-4, the V gene TRBV5-1; maybe TRBD1 (6 bases). V was clipped by 0 bases and J by 7 bases, with 14 bases between them. Germline assignment: CDR1 SGHRS and CDR2 YFSETQ. CDR3 size: 15 residues. CDR3 in amino acids: CASSLATGSENIQYF. For the CDR3, the DNA is TGCGCCAGCAGCTTGGCCACAGGGAGTGAGAACATTCAGTACTTC.

In this sample, this clonotype turned up many times. V usage is TRBV4-1 and J usage is TRBJ1-6; D call uncertain. Germline-derived CDR1 and CDR2 are MGHRA and YSYEKL. The CDR3 length is 13 residues. With 1 base removed from V and 10 bases from J, the gap between germline ends came to 8 bases. CDR3: CASSQVGLSPLHF. CDR3 in DNA: TGCGCCAGCAGCCAAGTCGGTTTATCACCCCTCCACTTT.

In this sample, this clonotype turned up many times. The rearrangement links TRBV27 to TRBJ2-7; D might be TRBD1 (6 bases). This CDR3 spans 14 amino acids. CDR1 MNHEY and CDR2 SMNVEV come from the germline V gene (reference sequence). The germline V and J ends were trimmed by 3 bases and 3 bases, with 12 bases remaining between them. Here the CDR3 DNA reads TGTGCCAGCAGTTTCGCCGGACAGAACTACGAGCAGTACTTC. This translates into CASSFAGQNYEQYF.

There are many counts of this clonotype. The chain carries TRBV2 and TRBJ2-3, with D tentatively TRBD2 (6 bases). From germline, CDR1 is SNHLY and CDR2 FYNNEI. The length of the CDR3 is 16 residues. The V end was cut by 6 bases, the J end by 4 bases, with 20 bases between. CDR3 sequence (DNA): TGTGCCAGCAGACCCGGAGGGTCTAGCCGTGCAGATACGCAGTATTTT. This gives the protein CASRPGGSSRADTQYF.

This clonotype was counted only a few times. The V and J genes are TRBV12-3 or TRBV12-4 and TRBJ2-7, with 14 bases lining up with TRBD2. Losses at the gene ends were 6 bases for V and 6 bases for J; bases not matched to a gene: 10. The CDR3 contains 16 residues. CDR3 residues: CASSSPGLAGVIEQYF. The CDR3 DNA reads TGTGCCAGCAGCTCCCCGGGACTAGCGGGAGTAATCGAGCAGTACTTC.

This clonotype was observed many times. The chain combines TRBV24-1 with TRBJ2-1, with 7 bases aligning to TRBD2. V dropped 2 bases and J dropped 0; count of bases not matched to a gene: 3. Germline V gene sequence: CDR1 KGHDR, CDR2 SFDVKD. The CDR3 covers 16 residues. The DNA of the CDR3 is TGTGCCACCAGTGATTGGAAGCGGGGCTCCTACAATGAGCAGTTCTTC. As protein: CATSDWKRGSYNEQFF.

This clonotype was found a few times. The rearrangement links TRBV19 to TRBJ2-1; unclear D gene. Trimming cost V 7 bases and J 7 bases, with 14 bases left between them. Germline assignment: CDR1 LNHDA and CDR2 SQIVND (reference sequence). This CDR3 contains 13 residues. The CDR3 DNA reads as TGTGCCAGTACCCTTAGGGCAGCTAATGAGCAGTTCTTC. The encoded protein is CASTLRAANEQFF.

This clonotype was detected only a few times. The V gene is TRBV4-3, the J gene TRBJ1-1; perhaps TRBD1 as D (5 bases). Trimming stripped 0 bases from V and 3 bases from J, with 11 bases between. The length of the CDR3 is 15 residues. Germline loops: CDR1 LGHNA, CDR2 YSLEER. CDR3 amino acids: CASSQDGGYDTEAFF. The CDR3 DNA sequence: TGCGCCAGCAGCCAAGATGGGGGGTACGACACTGAAGCTTTCTTT.

This clonotype was counted many times. This chain joins TRBV5-5 and TRBJ2-1; 12 bases match TRBD2. The V segment lost 4 bases and the J segment 10 bases; nucleotides outside the gene matches: 9. Germline values: CDR1 SGHKS, CDR2 YYEKEE (reference sequence). This CDR3 has 15 amino acids. CDR3 sequence reads: CASSPYMGLAGEQFF. Written as DNA, the CDR3 is TGTGCCAGCAGCCCCTACATGGGACTAGCGGGCGAGCAGTTCTTC.

This clonotype showed up many times. The chain combines TRBV9 with TRBJ2-1; D might be TRBD2 (7 bases). Germline V CDR1 and CDR2: SGDLS, YYNGEE. The V end lost 0 bases, the J end lost 5 bases, and 15 bases lay between the germline ends. The CDR3 extends over 16 amino acids. CDR3 residues: CASSVDWGGIDNEQFF. The CDR3 DNA follows: TGTGCCAGCAGCGTAGACTGGGGGGGCATTGACAATGAGCAGTTCTTC.

The V and J genes are TRBV11-2 and TRBJ2-7; TRBD2 agrees at 10 bases. The CDR3 runs 15 residues. From germline, CDR1 is SGHAT and CDR2 FQNNGV. V dropped 5 bases and J dropped 3; count of bases not matched to a gene: 7. CDR3 sequence: CASSQIAGGIYEQYF. In DNA, the CDR3 is TGTGCCAGCAGCCAAATAGCGGGAGGCATCTACGAGCAGTACTTC.

The CDR3 is CASNLQGASYEQYF. DNA for the CDR3: TGTGCCAGCAACCTACAGGGGGCTTCCTACGAGCAGTACTTC. The V and J genes are TRBV12-3 or TRBV12-4 and TRBJ2-7, with 9 bases matching TRBD1. This CDR3 has 14 residues. V shed 7 bases and J 1 base; nucleotides not matched to a gene: 5.

This clonotype was recorded a few times. One end of the junction does not line up with germline, which may come from a read error. The chain is built from TRBV10-3 and TRBJ1-3; D gene ambiguous. This CDR3 comprises 14 residues. Looked up from germline, CDR1 is ENHRY and CDR2 is SYGVKD. The CDR3 reads CASSSKSTGNTIYF. CDR3 bases: TGTGCCAGCAGTTCGAAATCGACAGGAAACACCATATATTTT.

This clonotype has a count of ten or more. V usage is TRBV9 and J usage is TRBJ1-3; D is ambiguous. In germline, CDR1 is SGDLS, CDR2 YYNGEE. The CDR3 totals 14 residues. Trimming shortened V by 6 bases and J by 0 bases, and 10 bases separated the two germline ends. The CDR3 region is CASNGFSSGNTIYF. CDR3 nucleotide sequence: TGTGCCAGCAACGGGTTTAGCTCTGGAAACACCATATATTTT.

The sample holds many counts of this clonotype. The V and J genes are TRBV5-1 and TRBJ2-1; D ambiguous. CDR1 and CDR2 (germline): SGHRS, YFSETQ. Trimming pared 4 bases from V and 0 bases from J, leaving 23 bases between. The CDR3 has 19 amino acids. The CDR3 DNA reads as TGCGCCAGCAGCCGCCCTGGTTCCCTCTTAGGTAGCTCCTACAATGAGCAGTTCTTC. It yields the protein CASSRPGSLLGSSYNEQFF.

Points on this clonotype: Given a much more abundant clone one base away, this may be a read error. The CDR3: CASSLLGTEQFF. The CDR3 coding sequence is TGTGCCAGCAGCTTACTCGGGACTGAGCAGTTCTTC. The genes are TRBV7-2 and TRBJ2-1, with D possibly being TRBD1 or TRBD2 (5 bases each). V was pared by 2 bases and J by 9 bases, with 8 bases between. This CDR3 contains 12 residues. Germline lookup yields CDR1 SGHTA and CDR2 FQGNSA. The entire variable domain, with the rest obtained from reference TRBV7-2 and TRBJ2-1, is as follows: GAGVSQSPSNKVTEKGKDVELRCDPISGHTALYWYRQSLGQGLEFLIYFQGNSAPDKSGLPSDRFSAERTGGSVSTLTIQRTQQEDSAVYLCASSLLGTEQFFGPGTRLTVL.

The chain combines TRBV28 with TRBJ1-3; D ambiguous. V lost 1 base, J lost 7 bases, and 23 bases lay in between. Germline-derived CDR1 and CDR2 are MDHEN and SYDVKM. CDR3 length: 18 amino acids. CDR3 sequence (DNA): TGTGCCAGCAGTTTATACCCCGGGGTGAGGGAGAATTGGAACACCATATATTTT. As protein: CASSLYPGVRENWNTIYF.

In this sample, this clonotype turned up a few times. The chain recombines TRBV20-1 with TRBJ2-1, with 10 bases lining up with TRBD2. Germline CDR1 is DFQATT and CDR2 is SNEGSKA (reference sequence). The CDR3 sequence is 16 residues long. With V trimmed by 4 bases and J by 6 bases, 12 bases remained unmatched. CDR3 sequence: CSAKVSGRNLGNEQFF. CDR3 bases: TGCAGTGCTAAAGTTAGCGGGAGGAACCTTGGCAATGAGCAGTTCTTC.

This clonotype came up many times. The chain is built from TRBV10-3 and TRBJ2-7, with D perhaps being TRBD1 or TRBD2 (5 bases each). The V end lost 1 base, the J end lost 9 bases, and 10 bases lay between the germline ends. This CDR3 has 12 amino acids. Germline CDR1 is ENHRY and CDR2 is SYGVKD. CDR3 sequence (DNA): TGTGCCATCAGTGAGTGGGGGTCTGGGCAGTACTTC. Its translation is CAISEWGSGQYF.

This clonotype was counted ten times or more. The rearrangement uses TRBV27 and TRBJ2-1, with D perhaps matching TRBD1 or TRBD2 (5 bases each). The CDR3 length is 20 residues. V shed 3 bases and J shed 4 bases, with 28 bases lying between them. Germline V CDR1 and CDR2: MNHEY, SMNVEV (reference sequence). DNA of the CDR3: TGTGCCAGCAGTTTGGGACCCTACCGGGACGTAGGATCTTTATACAATGAGCAGTTCTTC. Amino acid sequence: CASSLGPYRDVGSLYNEQFF.

V and J are TRBV20-1 and TRBJ1-2, with a weak D call TRBD1 (5 bases). Germline CDR1 reads DFQATT; CDR2 reads SNEGSKA (reference sequence). Trimming removed 0 bases from V and 3 bases from J, with 11 bases in between. This CDR3 comprises 14 residues. The CDR3 reads CSARDRGKDYGYTF. CDR3 sequence (DNA): TGCAGTGCTAGAGATAGGGGAAAAGACTATGGCTACACCTTC.

V is TRBV27 and J is TRBJ2-7, with a possible D match to TRBD2 (5 bases). The CDR3 has 15 amino acids. CDR1 is MNHEY, CDR2 SMNVEV, per germline (reference sequence). Trimming stripped 3 bases from V and 3 bases from J, with 15 bases between. CDR3 coding DNA: TGTGCCAGCAGTTTTTTGGGAAGCCGGGACTACGAGCAGTACTTC. Its protein is CASSFLGSRDYEQYF.

This clonotype was counted ten times or more. The chain joins TRBV12-3 or TRBV12-4 to TRBJ2-7; D is uncertain. Deletions cut 2 bases from V and 1 base from J, with 9 bases between. The CDR3 has 14 amino acids. The CDR3 DNA reads TGTGCCAGCAGTTTAATCGGTTATTCCTACGAGCAGTACTTC. Encoded protein: CASSLIGYSYEQYF.